This T cell receptor (beta chain) emerged from a study of neurological immune-mediated disorders. Per the germline V gene, CDR1 is LGHDT and CDR2 is YNNKEL (reference sequence). This CDR3 is built from 11 residues. Turning to this clonotype: No antigen is known for it. A much larger clone lies a single base off, so this may be a read error.

Study-wide results and caveats: None of the CDR3 amino acid sequences of expanded clones recurred across subjects, suggesting private repertoires in all groups. HTLV-1-associated myelopathy had the most TCR clonal expansion, whereas multiple sclerosis had the least (lower than in healthy controls).

Synthesis of cDNA was performed by 5'RACE using 10-nucleotide random UMIs. TCRdb re-called the 5' RACE reads through MiXCR, storing one row per CDR3 protein. The profile covers about 46,000 distinct CDR3 sequences, with 4% to 5.5% appearing a single time and approximately 5.7% taken by the ten largest. This chain joins TRBV3-1 and TRBJ2-1; D remains ambiguous. The TCR originated in a woman aged 60-70 years with multiple sclerosis. Sequenced input: PBMCs. The DNA of the CDR3 is TGTGCCAACAGCCAAGTCAATGAGCAGTTCTTC. It translates to CANSQVNEQFF.